The 21 T cell receptor beta chains given below trace back to one sample, sequenced in a study of blood T cell repertoires in COVID-19. Assay: immunoSEQ multiplex PCR; the TCRdb copy retains only in-frame clones and omits some. The data show 180,000 or so clones, approximately 83% seen once. Source material: PBMCs or T cells enriched from blood (not recorded which). These receptors were taken from a man in his forties or fifties who had recovered from COVID-19.

Details on this clone: One end of the junction does not line up with germline, which may come from a read error. The genes are TRBV18 and TRBJ1-1; 9 nucleotides line up with TRBD1. This CDR3 region has 13 residues. Germline CDR1 and CDR2: KGHSH and LQKENI. The CDR3 region is CASSPGTGSISIF. The CDR3 DNA is TGTGCCAGCTCACCTGGGACAGGGTCGATCTCGATCTTT.

The chain recombines TRBV4-1 with TRBJ1-2; D is possibly TRBD1 (5 bases). The germline V gene encodes CDR1 MGHRA and CDR2 YSYEKL. Trimming removed 1 base from V and 2 bases from J, with 11 bases in between. The CDR3 has 15 amino acids. The CDR3 DNA sequence: TGCGCCAGCAGCCAAGTTCGGGCAGGGAACTATGGCTACACCTTC. It is translated as CASSQVRAGNYGYTF.

V usage is TRBV10-3 and J usage is TRBJ1-1; 8 bases match TRBD1. The CDR3 loop spans 15 amino acids. Germline values: CDR1 ENHRY, CDR2 SYGVKD. Germline trimming cut 5 bases from V and 1 base from J; bases unmatched to any gene: 6. The CDR3 DNA follows: TGTGCCATCAGTAACAGGGGGGTAGAGAACACTGAAGCTTTCTTT. This encodes CAISNRGVENTEAFF.

V and J are TRBV28 and TRBJ1-2; the match to TRBD1 covers 8 bases. Germline trimming cut 6 bases from V and 1 base from J; bases unmatched to any gene: 4. The CDR3 spans 14 residues. CDR1 and CDR2 (germline): MDHEN, SYDVKM. DNA of the CDR3: TGTGCCAGCAGCCCCGGACAGGGTAACTATGGCTACACCTTC. Encoded protein: CASSPGQGNYGYTF.

V is TRBV30 and J is TRBJ2-1, with 9 nucleotides matching TRBD1. The CDR3 is 14 amino acids. The junction had 3 bases not matched to a gene; V was cut back by 2 bases and J by 4 bases. Germline V gene lookup returns CDR1 GTSNPN and CDR2 SVGIG (reference sequence). CDR3 protein: CAWSSDRGYNEQFF. The CDR3 DNA sequence: TGTGCCTGGAGTAGCGACAGGGGGTACAATGAGCAGTTCTTC.

The gene calls are TRBV2 and TRBJ1-2; TRBD1 is a possible D gene (5 bases). Trimming took 4 bases from V and 6 from J, leaving 21 bases between them. The germline V gene encodes CDR1 SNHLY and CDR2 FYNNEI. CDR3 length: 16 amino acids. CDR3 in DNA: TGTGCCAGCAGTGTATTAAATCGGGGGGATTCGCATGGCTACACCTTC. Protein: CASSVLNRGDSHGYTF.

V and J are TRBV5-4 and TRBJ2-7; tentative D call: TRBD1 (5 bases). There are 15 residues in the CDR3. Trimming removed 0 bases from V and 2 bases from J, with 12 bases in between. Germline CDR1 is SGHNT and CDR2 is YYREEE (reference sequence). The CDR3 nucleotides are TGTGCCAGCAGCTTGGAGTTTGGGGCGCCCTACGAGCAGTACTTC. Its translation: CASSLEFGAPYEQYF.

This sequence joins TRBV5-8 and TRBJ1-5, with D unclear. Looked up from germline, CDR1 is SGHTS and CDR2 is YDEGEE. Trimming took 3 bases from V and 4 from J, leaving 17 bases between them. CDR3 length: 16 amino acids. CDR3 amino acids: CASSSFAGNGNQPQHF. The CDR3 nucleotides read TGTGCCAGCAGCTCATTCGCGGGCAATGGAAATCAGCCCCAGCATTTT.

The rearrangement uses TRBV19 and TRBJ2-2; the D is unclear. This CDR3 is built from 14 residues. Germline assignment: CDR1 LNHDA and CDR2 SQIVND (reference sequence). Trimming removed 1 base from V and 0 bases from J, with 3 bases in between. The CDR3 nucleotides read TGTGCCAGTAGTATAGGAGCGAACACCGGGGAGCTGTTTTTT. As protein: CASSIGANTGELFF.

Written as DNA, the CDR3 is TGTGCCAGCAGCTTGGGTGTGGGCCTAGGCTACACCTTC. Its protein is CASSLGVGLGYTF. The chain links TRBV5-6 to TRBJ1-2; no firm D call. CDR3 size: 13 residues. Germline V gene data show CDR1 as SGHDT and CDR2 as YYEEEE. V lost 0 bases to trimming and J lost 8 bases, with 11 bases between them.

V usage is TRBV15 and J usage is TRBJ2-1; D is uncertain. Looked up from germline, CDR1 is LNHNV and CDR2 is YYDKDF (reference sequence). V was cut by 5 bases and J by 2 bases, with 19 bases left in between. This CDR3 is 17 amino acids long. The CDR3 is CATSSGPLGFPYNEQFF. CDR3 DNA sequence: TGTGCCACCAGCTCAGGCCCTCTTGGCTTCCCCTACAATGAGCAGTTCTTC.

The chain carries TRBV6-6 and TRBJ2-1; 16 bases match TRBD2. This CDR3 region has 18 residues. The germline V gene has CDR1 MNHNY and CDR2 SVGAGI (reference sequence). Trimming at V came to 5 bases and at J to 8 bases, leaving 12 bases not matched to a gene. CDR3 loop: CASSPGTSGGALRDEQFF. The CDR3 DNA is TGTGCCAGCAGTCCCGGGACTAGCGGGGGGGCCCTTAGGGATGAGCAGTTCTTC.

The chain joins TRBV3-1 (or the pseudogene TRBV3-2) to TRBJ2-2; D might be TRBD2 (7 bases). The CDR3 runs 17 residues. Germline CDR1 LGHDT, CDR2 YNNKEL (reference sequence). V lost 1 base and J lost 4, with 16 bases in between. For the CDR3, the DNA is TGTGCCAGCAGCCAAGGTGGGGGGGCGCTGGGCACCGGGGAGCTGTTTTTT. Amino acids: CASSQGGGALGTGELFF.

The CDR3 bases are TGCGCCAGCAGCCAAGCCCTGGCTGGGGCTAACACCGGGGAGCTGTTTTTT. It yields the protein CASSQALAGANTGELFF. This chain uses TRBV4-3 with TRBJ2-2, with D perhaps matching TRBD1 (5 bases). V lost 1 base to trimming and J lost 2 bases, with 14 bases between them. The germline gives CDR1 LGHNA, CDR2 YSLEER. CDR3 size: 17 residues.

V is TRBV6-5 and J is TRBJ1-6; D might be TRBD1 (6 bases). Germline V CDR1 and CDR2: MNHEY, SVGAGI. Trimming stripped 6 bases from V and 10 bases from J, with 16 bases between. This CDR3 has 14 amino acids. The DNA for the CDR3 is TGTGCCAGCAGGACCCAAGGACAGAGGTCACCCCTCCACTTT. Translating it yields CASRTQGQRSPLHF.

This clone was seen just once. V usage is TRBV5-1 and J usage is TRBJ2-2; 8 nucleotides match TRBD2. V was clipped by 4 bases and J by 0 bases; unmatched bases: 2. Looked up from germline, CDR1 is SGHRS and CDR2 is YFSETQ. This CDR3 has 15 amino acids. The CDR3 sequence is CASSPGLANTGELFF. The CDR3 DNA is TGCGCCAGCAGCCCGGGACTAGCGAACACCGGGGAGCTGTTTTTT.

The chain carries TRBV6-5 and TRBJ1-6; 7 bases align to TRBD1. CDR3 length: 13 residues. The germline CDR1 and CDR2 sequences are MNHEY and SVGAGI. With 8 bases clipped from V and 8 bases from J, the junction kept 6 bases outside the gene matches. The chain's CDR3 is CASGRDRYSPLHF. CDR3 DNA sequence: TGTGCCAGCGGGCGGGACAGATATTCACCCCTCCACTTT.

The chain employs TRBV6-5 and TRBJ1-1; TRBD1 matches at 7 bases. This CDR3 is 11 amino acids long. CDR1 and CDR2 (germline): MNHEY, SVGAGI. CDR3 DNA sequence: TGTGAAACAGGGGACGGCACTGAAGCTTTCTTT. Amino acid sequence: CETGDGTEAFF.

The V call is TRBV19, the J call TRBJ2-3, with TRBD2 identical over 11 bases. Trimming took 10 bases from V and 4 from J; bases not matched to a gene: 7. Germline CDR1 is LNHDA and CDR2 is SQIVND (reference sequence). The CDR3 totals 14 residues. Here the CDR3 reads CATSTSGEADTQYF. The CDR3 DNA follows: TGTGCCACCTCGACTAGCGGGGAGGCAGATACGCAGTATTTT.

The chain combines TRBV7-2 with TRBJ1-1; D ambiguous. Germline V lookup: CDR1 SGHTA, CDR2 FQGNSA. This CDR3 comprises 11 residues. V was cut by 1 base and J by 10 bases, with 7 bases left in between. The CDR3 here is CASSLEPRAFF. CDR3 bases: TGTGCCAGCAGCTTAGAACCGAGAGCTTTCTTT. Full variable domain (remainder filled in from reference TRBV7-2 and TRBJ1-1): GAGVSQSPSNKVTEKGKDVELRCDPISGHTALYWYRQSLGQGLEFLIYFQGNSAPDKSGLPSDRFSAERTGGSVSTLTIQRTQQEDSAVYLCASSLEPRAFFGQGTRLTVV.

CDR3 loop: CASSRYDRGNGYTF. CDR3 bases: TGTGCCAGCAGCAGATACGACAGGGGGAATGGCTACACCTTC. The chain employs TRBV5-4 and TRBJ1-2; 9 bases map to TRBD1. The germline CDR1 and CDR2 sequences are SGHNT and YYREEE (reference sequence). CDR3 length equals 14 residues. Germline trimming cut 4 bases from V and 6 bases from J; bases unmatched to any gene: 7. The full variable domain, completed using reference TRBV5-4 and TRBJ1-2, is ETGVTQSPTHLIKTRGQQVTLRCSSQSGHNTVSWYQQALGQGPQFIFQYYREEENGRGNFPPRFSGLQFPNYSSELNVNALELDDSALYLCASSRYDRGNGYTFGSGTRLTVV.